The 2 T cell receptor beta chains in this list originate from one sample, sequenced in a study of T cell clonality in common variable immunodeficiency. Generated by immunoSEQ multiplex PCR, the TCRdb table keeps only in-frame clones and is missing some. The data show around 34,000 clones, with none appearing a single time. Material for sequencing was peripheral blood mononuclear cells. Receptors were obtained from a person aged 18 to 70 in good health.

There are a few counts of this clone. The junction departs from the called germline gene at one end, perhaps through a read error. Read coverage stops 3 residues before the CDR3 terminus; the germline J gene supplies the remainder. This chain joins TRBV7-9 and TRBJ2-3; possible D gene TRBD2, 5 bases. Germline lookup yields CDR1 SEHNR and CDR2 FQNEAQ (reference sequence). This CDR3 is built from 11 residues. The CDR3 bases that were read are TGTTCCAGCAGCTCACTAGACACG. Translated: CSSSSLDT. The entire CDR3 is CSSSSLDTQYF.

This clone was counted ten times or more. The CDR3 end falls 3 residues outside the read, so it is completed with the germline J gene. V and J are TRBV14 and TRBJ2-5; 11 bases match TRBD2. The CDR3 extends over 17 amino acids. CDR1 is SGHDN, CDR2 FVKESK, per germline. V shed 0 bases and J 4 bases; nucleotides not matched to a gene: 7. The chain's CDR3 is CASSQDWLAGGGETQYF. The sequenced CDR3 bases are TGTGCCAGCAGCCAAGATTGGCTAGCGGGAGGAGGAGAGACC.